The present entry profiles one T cell receptor beta chain with its context. These data originate in a study of cytomegalovirus exposure and HLA in healthy donors. The wider study: Clustering assigned 70% to 90% of the approximately 370 genotyped donors to the Caucasian-associated ancestry cluster.

V was shortened by 3 bases and J by 3 bases, with 12 bases between the two germline ends. The germline V gene encodes CDR1 SGHRS and CDR2 YFSETQ. The CDR3 is made up of 15 amino acids. It was with 60 Vbeta and 13 Jbeta primers that the PCR ran. Here immunoSEQ multiplex PCR was the method, and the copy in TCRdb shows in-frame clones only, minus some. The repertoire holds around 67,000 clones, with 55% to 80% as singletons. The receptor's source is a woman aged 45-60 years in good health and CMV-seronegative. Sequencing was done on a sample of PBMCs. The chain combines TRBV5-1 with TRBJ2-2; TRBD1 is a possible D gene (5 bases). CDR3 sequence reads: CASSSQGGDTGELFF. As DNA, the CDR3 is TGCGCCAGCAGCTCTCAGGGTGGGGACACCGGGGAGCTGTTTTTT.